Listed here is a single T cell receptor (beta chain). In this sample, this clone turned up a few times. This clone's antigen is unknown. Per-nucleotide qualities are absent, and no much larger clonotype sits a single base away. The data stem from a study of blood T cell repertoires in COVID-19 (TCRdb year 2020). In terms of the full investigation: Samples from collaborators originated in the United States, Italy and Spain and spanned both the acute and convalescent phases of COVID-19. The repertoires were made available in a free public database intended to serve as a resource for research on the immune response to SARS-CoV-2. The material from the prospective study consisted of cDNA or gDNA derived from T cells, B-cell-depleted T cells, or PBMCs. Sample metadata almost always included a de-identified subject ID, COVID-19 status, age in years and sex. Deeply sampled blood TCRbeta repertoires from subjects exposed to, actively infected with, or recovered from COVID-19 were included in the dataset. Where HLA class I and class II types were available, the types were taken from metadata supplied by the sample provider, not from assay-based typing. The samples were drawn from two sources: the first 160 participants of the ongoing ImmuneRACE study, and 1,000 to 1,500 subjects contributed by 6 global collaborators.

Beyond this particular receptor, the publication reports: The quantity of clinical and demographic metadata differed by source and by participant and was supplied without curation.

The immunoSEQ Assay, a bias-controlled multiplex PCR, was used to amplify TCRbeta CDR3 regions from genomic DNA. For the original study's pipeline: Within the assay, amplification of reference gene primers was used to estimate how many nucleated cells each sample contained. Sequence reads were collapsed and filtered to measure the absolute abundance of every unique TCRbeta CDR3 rearrangement. For each sample, productive Simpson clonality was calculated as the square root of Simpson's diversity index across productive rearrangements. TCRdb's version of the immuneACCESS table is confined to in-frame rearrangements and falls short of the full clone set. An unresolved V gene accounts for under half of the shortfall where checked; the remainder is of unknown origin. Clone size and V and J calls were adopted from that table, with D and trimming inferred from the DNA. This sample gives some 200,000 clones in total; roughly 84% of them show up just once. The top ten clonotypes cover approximately 3% of the sample.

Per the germline V gene, SGHRS is the CDR1 and YFSETQ is the CDR2. V drops 4 bases and J drops 6 bases, leaving 17 bases in between. Inclusive of the bounding cysteine and phenylalanine, the CDR3 is 16 residues long. Left in the record is the CDR3 DNA by itself, 48 bases read in frame from the first base. Another Seattle source contributed samples from volunteer blood donors who had recovered from COVID-19. Whole blood was collected in K2EDTA tubes by collaborating institutions according to the institutions' own protocols. For TCRbeta analysis, collaborators shipped samples as frozen whole blood, isolated PBMCs, or DNA extracted from either of those sample types.

Sequencing input: peripheral blood. Recombination connected TRBV5-1 to TRBJ1-6; a weak D assignment points to TRBD1 (6 bases agree). This TCR derives from a woman younger than 45 who had recovered from COVID-19. Here the CDR3 is given as CASSKDSGRTNSPLHF. In nucleotide form, the sequence is TGCGCCAGCAGCAAGGACAGCGGTCGGACTAATTCACCCCTCCACTTT.